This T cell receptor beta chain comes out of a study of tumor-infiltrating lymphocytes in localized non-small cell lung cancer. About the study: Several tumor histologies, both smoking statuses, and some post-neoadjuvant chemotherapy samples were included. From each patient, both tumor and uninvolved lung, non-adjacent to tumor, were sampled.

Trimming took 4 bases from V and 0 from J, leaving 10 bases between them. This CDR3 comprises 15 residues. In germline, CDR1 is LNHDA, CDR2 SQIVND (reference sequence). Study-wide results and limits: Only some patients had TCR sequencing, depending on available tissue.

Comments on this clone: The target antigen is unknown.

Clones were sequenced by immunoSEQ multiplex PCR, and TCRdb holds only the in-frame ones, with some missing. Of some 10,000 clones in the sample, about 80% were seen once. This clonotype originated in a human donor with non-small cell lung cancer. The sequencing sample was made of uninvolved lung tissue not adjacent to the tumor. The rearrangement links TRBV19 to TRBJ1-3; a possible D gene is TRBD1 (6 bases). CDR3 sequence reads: CASSTRTASGNTIYF. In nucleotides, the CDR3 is TGTGCCAGTAGTACCCGGACAGCCTCTGGAAACACCATATATTTT.